A selection of T cell receptor beta chains follows, all from one sample in a study of blood T cell repertoires in COVID-19. Method: immunoSEQ multiplex PCR; TCRdb's copy keeps in-frame clones and lacks some. The sample has about 270,000 clones; about 88% are singletons. Sample: PBMCs or T cells enriched from blood (not recorded which). The receptor set was obtained from a woman between 45 and 60 years old who had recovered from COVID-19. The CDR3 runs from the conserved cysteine through the conserved F or W. Fields, in order: clone size, D gene, V gene, J gene, CDR3 protein, CDR3 DNA. The D gene is left open where the match is weak. Expanded clones get a size class; other rows say once, few or many, or leave the size out.

>.|TRBD1|TRBV12-3/TRBV12-4|TRBJ1-5
CASSRTGVQPQHF
TGTGCCAGCAGCCGGACAGGGGTTCAGCCCCAGCATTTT
>.|TRBD1|TRBV24-1|TRBJ1-3
CATSDSPAGGSGNTIYF
TGTGCCACCAGTGATTCCCCCGCAGGGGGCTCTGGAAACACCATATATTTT
>once|.|TRBV7-9|TRBJ1-1
CASSSAGGRASTEAFF
TGTGCCAGCAGCTCAGCTGGCGGCAGGGCGAGTACTGAAGCTTTCTTT
>.|.|TRBV14|TRBJ1-1
CASSQDRGDTTPTEAFF
TGTGCCAGCAGCCAAGATCGAGGGGACACCACACCCACTGAAGCTTTCTTT
>.|.|TRBV6-5|TRBJ2-7
CASSIKDKSYEQYF
TGTGCCAGCAGTATTAAGGACAAATCCTACGAGCAGTACTTC
>.|.|TRBV2|TRBJ1-1
CASSEQATMNTEAFF
TGTGCCAGCAGTGAACAGGCTACCATGAACACTGAAGCTTTCTTT
>.|TRBD2|TRBV28|TRBJ2-7
CASRLPGTSGAYEQYF
TGTGCCAGCAGACTACCCGGGACTAGCGGGGCTTACGAGCAGTACTTC
>once|TRBD1|TRBV7-2|TRBJ2-1
CASNKPGQGYNEQFF
TGTGCCAGCAACAAACCGGGACAGGGGTACAATGAGCAGTTCTTC
>once|.|TRBV6-5|TRBJ1-5
CASSQNSQPQHF
TGTGCCAGCAGTCAAAACAGTCAGCCCCAGCATTTT
>.|.|TRBV6-2/TRBV6-3|TRBJ1-5
CASSTPGVGQPQHF
TGTGCCAGCAGTACCCCGGGGGTAGGACAGCCCCAGCATTTT
>.|TRBD1|TRBV2|TRBJ1-5
CASSLGQGHQPQHF
TGTGCCAGCAGTCTGGGACAGGGGCATCAGCCCCAGCATTTT
>.|TRBD2|TRBV10-3|TRBJ2-7
CAISEAGTSGDYEQYF
TGTGCCATCAGTGAAGCCGGGACTAGCGGGGACTACGAGCAGTACTTC
>.|.|TRBV4-3|TRBJ1-6
CASSQASQSSYNSPLHF
TGCGCCAGCAGCCAAGCGTCACAGAGCTCCTATAATTCACCCCTCCACTTT
>.|.|TRBV30|TRBJ1-1
CAWKRETEAFF
TGTGCCTGGAAGAGGGAGACTGAAGCTTTCTTT
>.|TRBD2|TRBV7-2|TRBJ2-7
CASSLLLAGVPYEQYF
TGTGCCAGCAGCCTCCTCCTAGCGGGAGTCCCCTACGAGCAGTACTTC
>once|.|TRBV27|TRBJ1-1
CASSRKEYTEAFF
TGTGCCAGCAGCCGTAAGGAGTACACTGAAGCTTTCTTT
>.|TRBD1|TRBV15|TRBJ2-7
CATRGQGPYEQYF
TGTGCCACCAGGGGACAGGGACCCTACGAGCAGTACTTC
>.|TRBD2|TRBV27|TRBJ2-7
CASSLSQRTSGSSYEQYF
TGTGCCAGCAGTTTATCGCAAAGGACTAGCGGGAGCTCCTACGAGCAGTACTTC
>once|TRBD2|TRBV4-3|TRBJ2-1
CASSQDLAGAYNEQFF
TGCGCCAGCAGCCAAGATTTAGCGGGAGCTTACAATGAGCAGTTCTTC
>.|TRBD2|TRBV6-2/TRBV6-3|TRBJ2-1
CASNPTSGRADWDEQFF
TGTGCCAGCAACCCTACTAGCGGGAGGGCCGATTGGGATGAGCAGTTCTTC
>.|.|TRBV28|TRBJ1-5
CASSLLGFQPQHF
TGTGCCAGCAGTTTATTGGGCTTCCAGCCCCAGCATTTT
>.|TRBD2|TRBV24-1|TRBJ2-5
CATSGGSGMREYF
TGTGCCACCAGTGGGGGTAGCGGGATGAGAGAGTACTTC
>.|.|TRBV5-1|TRBJ2-1
CASSLGSGLNEQFF
TGCGCCAGCAGCTTGGGGTCAGGGCTTAATGAGCAGTTCTTC
>.|.|TRBV5-8|TRBJ1-2
CASSLSGRDYGYTF
TGTGCCAGCAGCTTGTCTGGGCGGGACTATGGCTACACCTTC
>.|.|TRBV30|TRBJ2-1
CAWSRGGSNEQFF
TGTGCCTGGTCCAGAGGGGGTAGCAATGAGCAGTTCTTC
>.|.|TRBV27|TRBJ1-6
CASTGKIYSPLHF
TGTGCCAGCACGGGTAAAATATATTCACCCCTCCACTTT
>.|TRBD2|TRBV18|TRBJ2-1
CASSLTSELPPAYNEQFF
TGTGCCAGCTCACTGACTAGCGAACTCCCCCCCGCCTACAATGAGCAGTTCTTC
>.|.|TRBV7-6|TRBJ2-2
CASSLRVGDTGELFF
TGTGCCAGCAGCCTTAGGGTCGGGGACACCGGGGAGCTGTTTTTT
>.|.|TRBV5-1|TRBJ1-6
CASSLRTANSPLHF
TGCGCCAGCAGCCTCAGGACAGCCAATTCACCCCTCCACTTT
>.|TRBD1|TRBV11-1|TRBJ1-4
CASSPGQGFEKLFF
TGTGCCAGCAGCCCCGGACAGGGATTTGAAAAACTGTTTTTT
>.|.|TRBV7-9|TRBJ2-2
CASSLPVLSGELFF
TGTGCCAGCAGCCTCCCAGTGCTTTCCGGGGAGCTGTTTTTT
>.|TRBD2|TRBV6-4|TRBJ2-7
CASSDFAGDYEQYF
TGTGCCAGCAGTGACTTTGCGGGAGACTACGAGCAGTACTTC
>.|TRBD1|TRBV28|TRBJ2-7
CASSLGRKGQVLHF
TGTGCCAGCAGTTTAGGGCGAAAGGGACAGGTTTTACACTTC
>.|.|TRBV6-5|TRBJ2-1
CASSYSRTNHNEQFF
TGTGCCAGCAGTTACTCGAGGACTAACCACAATGAGCAGTTCTTC
>.|TRBD1|TRBV19|TRBJ2-6
CASSKGTGGGSGANVLTF
TGTGCCAGTAGTAAAGGGACAGGGGGGGGCTCTGGGGCCAACGTCCTGACTTTC
>few|.|TRBV28|TRBJ1-2
CASRDHSGGAGGYTF
TGTGCCAGCAGGGACCACAGTGGCGGAGCGGGTGGCTACACCTTC
>once|.|TRBV29-1|TRBJ2-1
CSVDYRDDEQFF
TGCAGCGTTGATTACCGGGATGATGAGCAGTTCTTC
>.|TRBD2|TRBV2|TRBJ2-1
CASSSFSGGSYNEQFF
TGTGCCAGCAGTTCTTTTTCGGGAGGATCCTACAATGAGCAGTTCTTC
>.|TRBD2|TRBV4-1|TRBJ2-1
CASSPTIAGGALEQFF
TGCGCCAGCAGCCCTACCATAGCGGGAGGGGCCTTAGAGCAGTTCTTC
>.|TRBD1|TRBV11-2|TRBJ2-2
CASSPQGALDTGELFF
TGTGCCAGCAGTCCGCAGGGGGCTCTGGACACCGGGGAGCTGTTTTTT
>.|.|TRBV9|TRBJ2-4
CASSADLGAQYF
TGTGCCAGCAGCGCCGACCTTGGGGCTCAGTACTTC